This T cell receptor beta chain originates from a study of T cell responses to AZD1222 COVID-19 vaccine. General study results and limits: Most donors were white British, females outnumbered males, and clonal diversity was possibly underestimated. Sampled repertoires all dated from after the peak T cell response.

Germline trimming cut 3 bases from V and 9 bases from J; bases unmatched to any gene: 7. Germline CDR1 is GTSNPN and CDR2 is SVGIG (reference sequence). The CDR3 consists of 12 residues. Generated by immunoSEQ multiplex PCR, the TCRdb table keeps only in-frame clones and is missing some. The sample carries about 66,000 clones, roughly 87% recorded once. This clone was picked up a small number of times. No antigen is known for it. This specimen consisted of peripheral blood, obtained on day 0 of AZD1222 vaccination. This TCR came from an adult in good health. V usage is TRBV30 and J usage is TRBJ1-1; 7 bases are shared with TRBD1. The DNA of the CDR3 is TGTGCCTGGAGCCGGACAGGTTCTAAAGCTTTCTTT. Protein product: CAWSRTGSKAFF.